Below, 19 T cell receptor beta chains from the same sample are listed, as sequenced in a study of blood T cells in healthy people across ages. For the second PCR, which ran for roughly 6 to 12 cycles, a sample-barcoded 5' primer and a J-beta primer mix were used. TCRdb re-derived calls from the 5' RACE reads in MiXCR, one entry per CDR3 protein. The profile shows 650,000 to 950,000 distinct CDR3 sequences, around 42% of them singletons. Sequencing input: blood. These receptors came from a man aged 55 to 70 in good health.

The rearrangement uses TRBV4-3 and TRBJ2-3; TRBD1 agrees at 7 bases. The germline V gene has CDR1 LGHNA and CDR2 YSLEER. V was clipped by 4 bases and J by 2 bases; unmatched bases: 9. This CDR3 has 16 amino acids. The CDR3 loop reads CASSPGTAISTDTQYF. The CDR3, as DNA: TGCGCCAGCAGCCCCGGGACAGCTATATCCACAGATACGCAGTATTTT.

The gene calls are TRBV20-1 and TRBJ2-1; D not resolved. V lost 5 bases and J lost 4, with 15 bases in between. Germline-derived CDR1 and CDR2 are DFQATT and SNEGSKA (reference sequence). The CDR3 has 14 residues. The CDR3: CSAESRPMYNEQFF. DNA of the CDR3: TGCAGTGCTGAGAGCAGACCGATGTACAATGAGCAGTTCTTC.

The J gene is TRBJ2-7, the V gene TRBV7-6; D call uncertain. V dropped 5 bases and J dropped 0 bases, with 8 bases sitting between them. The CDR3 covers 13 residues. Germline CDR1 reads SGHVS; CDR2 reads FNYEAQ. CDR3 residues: CASSPSVSYEQYF. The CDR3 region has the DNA TGTGCCAGCAGCCCTTCAGTCTCCTACGAGCAGTACTTC. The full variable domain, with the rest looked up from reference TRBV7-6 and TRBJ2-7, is GAGVSQSPRYKVTKRGQDVALRCDPISGHVSLYWYRQALGQGPEFLTYFNYEAQQDKSGLPNDRFSAERPEGSISTLTIQRTEQRDSAMYRCASSPSVSYEQYFGPGTRLTVT.

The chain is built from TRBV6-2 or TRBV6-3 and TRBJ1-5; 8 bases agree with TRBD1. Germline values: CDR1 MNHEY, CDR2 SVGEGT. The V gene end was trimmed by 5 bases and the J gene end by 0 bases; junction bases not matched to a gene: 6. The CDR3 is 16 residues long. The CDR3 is CASSVGTGISNQPQHF. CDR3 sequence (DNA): TGTGCCAGCAGTGTGGGGACAGGAATTAGCAATCAGCCCCAGCATTTT.

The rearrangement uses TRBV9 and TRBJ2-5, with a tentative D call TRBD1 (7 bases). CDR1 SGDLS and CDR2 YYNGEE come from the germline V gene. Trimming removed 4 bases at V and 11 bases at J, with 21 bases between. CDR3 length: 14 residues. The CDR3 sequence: CASSPRDSMVGQYF. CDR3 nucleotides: TGTGCCAGCAGCCCGCGGGACAGTATGGTTGGGCAGTACTTC.

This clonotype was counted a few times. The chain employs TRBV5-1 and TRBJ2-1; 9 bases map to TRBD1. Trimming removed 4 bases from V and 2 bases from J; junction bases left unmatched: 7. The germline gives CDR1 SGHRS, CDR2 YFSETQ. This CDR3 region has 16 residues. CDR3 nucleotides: TGCGCCAGCAGCCCAAGGACAGGGGCCACCTACAATGAGCAGTTCTTC. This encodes CASSPRTGATYNEQFF.

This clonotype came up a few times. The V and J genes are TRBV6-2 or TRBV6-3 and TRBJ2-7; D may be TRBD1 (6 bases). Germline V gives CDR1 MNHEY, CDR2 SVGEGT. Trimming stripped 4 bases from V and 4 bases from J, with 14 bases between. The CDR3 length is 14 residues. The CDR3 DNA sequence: TGTGCCAGCAGTTCCCCCGGGACACTATACGAGCAGTACTTC. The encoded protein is CASSSPGTLYEQYF.

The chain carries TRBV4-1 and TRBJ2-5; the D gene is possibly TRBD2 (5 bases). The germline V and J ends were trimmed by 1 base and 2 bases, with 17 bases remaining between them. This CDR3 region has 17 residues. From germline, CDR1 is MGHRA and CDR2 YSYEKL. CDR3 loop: CASSQGIGREGQETQYF. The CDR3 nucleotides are TGCGCCAGCAGCCAAGGGATCGGACGGGAAGGTCAAGAGACCCAGTACTTC.

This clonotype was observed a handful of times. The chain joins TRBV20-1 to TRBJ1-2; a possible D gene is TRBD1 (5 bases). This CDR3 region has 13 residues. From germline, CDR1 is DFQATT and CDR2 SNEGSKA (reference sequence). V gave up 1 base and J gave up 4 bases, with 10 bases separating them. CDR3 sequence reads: CSARVKGTYGYTF. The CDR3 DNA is TGCAGTGCTAGAGTTAAGGGGACCTATGGCTACACCTTC.

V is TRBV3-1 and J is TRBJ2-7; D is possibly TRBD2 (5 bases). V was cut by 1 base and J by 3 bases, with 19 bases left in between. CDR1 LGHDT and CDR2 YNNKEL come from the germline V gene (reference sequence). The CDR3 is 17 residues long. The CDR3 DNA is TGTGCCAGCAGCCAAGGGACTGTGGCTAGCCCTGTCTACGAGCAGTACTTC. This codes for CASSQGTVASPVYEQYF.

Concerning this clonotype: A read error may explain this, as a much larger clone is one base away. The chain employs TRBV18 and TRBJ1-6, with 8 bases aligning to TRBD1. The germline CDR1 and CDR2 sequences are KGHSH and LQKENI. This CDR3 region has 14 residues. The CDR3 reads CVSSPQGVNSPLHF. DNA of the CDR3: TGTGTCAGCTCACCACAGGGGGTGAATTCACCCCTCCACTTT.

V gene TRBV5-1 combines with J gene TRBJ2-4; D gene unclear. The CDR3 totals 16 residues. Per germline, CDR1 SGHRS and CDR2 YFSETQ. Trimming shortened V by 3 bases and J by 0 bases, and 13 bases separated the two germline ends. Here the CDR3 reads CASSSTSAKAKNIQYF. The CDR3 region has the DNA TGCGCCAGCAGCTCTACTTCGGCGAAAGCCAAAAACATTCAGTACTTC. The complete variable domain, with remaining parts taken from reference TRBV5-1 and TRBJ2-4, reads KAGVTQTPRYLIKTRGQQVTLSCSPISGHRSVSWYQQTPGQGLQFLFEYFSETQRNKGNFPGRFSGRQFSNSRSEMNVSTLELGDSALYLCASSSTSAKAKNIQYFGAGTRLSVL.

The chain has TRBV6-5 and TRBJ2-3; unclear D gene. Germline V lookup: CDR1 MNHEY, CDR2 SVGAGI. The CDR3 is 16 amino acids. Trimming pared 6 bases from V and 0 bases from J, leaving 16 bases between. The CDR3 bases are TGTGCCAGCAGAGACATTTTCAGTACTAGCACAGATACGCAGTATTTT. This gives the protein CASRDIFSTSTDTQYF.

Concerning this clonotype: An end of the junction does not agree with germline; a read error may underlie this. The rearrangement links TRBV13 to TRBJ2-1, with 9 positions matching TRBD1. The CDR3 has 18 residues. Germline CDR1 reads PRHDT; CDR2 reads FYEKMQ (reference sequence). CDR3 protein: CASSRTMNTGGAHNELFF. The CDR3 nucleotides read TGTGCCAGCAGCCGGACCATGAACACAGGGGGCGCCCACAATGAGCTGTTCTTC. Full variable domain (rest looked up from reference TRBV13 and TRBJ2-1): AAGVIQSPRHLIKEKRETATLKCYPIPRHDTVYWYQQGPGQDPQFLISFYEKMQSDKGSIPDRFSAQQFSDYHSELNMSSLELGDSALYFCASSRTMNTGGAHNELFFGPGTRLTVL.

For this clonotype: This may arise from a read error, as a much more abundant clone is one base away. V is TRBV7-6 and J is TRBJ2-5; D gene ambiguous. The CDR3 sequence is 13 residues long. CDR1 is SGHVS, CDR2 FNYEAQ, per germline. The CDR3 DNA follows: TGTGCCAGCAGCATAGCTCGGCAAGAGACCCAGTACTTC. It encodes CASSIARQETQYF.

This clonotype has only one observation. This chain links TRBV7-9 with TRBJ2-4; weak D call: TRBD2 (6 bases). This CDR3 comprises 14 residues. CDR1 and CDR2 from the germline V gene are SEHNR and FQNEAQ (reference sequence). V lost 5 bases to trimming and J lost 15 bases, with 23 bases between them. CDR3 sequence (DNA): TGTGCCAGCAGCCAGGCCACGGGGGAGCCCACTAGGTACTTC. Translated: CASSQATGEPTRYF.

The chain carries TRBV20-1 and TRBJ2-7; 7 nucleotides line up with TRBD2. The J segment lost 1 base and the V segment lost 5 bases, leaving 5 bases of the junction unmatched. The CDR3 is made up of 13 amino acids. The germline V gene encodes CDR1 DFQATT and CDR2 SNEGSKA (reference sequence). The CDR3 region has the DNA TGCAGTGCTGGGCGAGCGGGGTCCTACGAGCAGTACTTC. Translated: CSAGRAGSYEQYF.

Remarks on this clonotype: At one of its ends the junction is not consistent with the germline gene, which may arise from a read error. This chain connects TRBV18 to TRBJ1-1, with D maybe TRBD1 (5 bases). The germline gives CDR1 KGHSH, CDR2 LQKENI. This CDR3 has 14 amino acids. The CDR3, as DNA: TGTGCCAGCCCACCGCAGGGCTTGAACACTGAAGCTTTCTTT. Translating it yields CASPPQGLNTEAFF.

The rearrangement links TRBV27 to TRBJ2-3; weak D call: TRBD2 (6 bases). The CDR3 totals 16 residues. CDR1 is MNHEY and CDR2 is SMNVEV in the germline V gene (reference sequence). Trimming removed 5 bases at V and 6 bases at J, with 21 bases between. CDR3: CASSRDGSGVYDTQYF. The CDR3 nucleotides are TGTGCCAGCAGTCGAGACGGCTCGGGGGTGTACGATACGCAGTATTTT.